This T cell receptor (beta chain) came from a study of blood T cell repertoires in COVID-19. Looking at the study overall: The study drew acute and convalescent COVID-19 samples from the United States, Italy and Spain. Sample material is recorded as cDNA or gDNA derived from T cells, B-cell-depleted T cells, or PBMCs.

With 10 bases clipped from V and 3 bases from J, the junction kept 21 bases outside the gene matches. The germline CDR1 and CDR2 sequences are MRHNA and SNTAGT. CDR3 length: 19 amino acids. Authors' processing steps: Amplifying reference gene primers gave estimates of nucleated cell counts. TCRdb's copy holds only in-frame clones and misses some; the assay was immunoSEQ multiplex PCR. V and J calls and clone size are as listed in that table; D and trimming were resolved from the DNA. The table includes 210,000 or so clones, under 90% detected once. This chain joins TRBV6-4 and TRBJ1-5, with TRBD1 matching 10 bases. This TCR was recovered from a human donor in a cohort sampled during active COVID-19. The source material was peripheral blood. The CDR3 coding sequence is TGTGCCATCCAAACCGGGACAGGGGAGTCTGAAGATGCCAATCAGCCCCAGCATTTT. Translated: CAIQTGTGESEDANQPQHF.